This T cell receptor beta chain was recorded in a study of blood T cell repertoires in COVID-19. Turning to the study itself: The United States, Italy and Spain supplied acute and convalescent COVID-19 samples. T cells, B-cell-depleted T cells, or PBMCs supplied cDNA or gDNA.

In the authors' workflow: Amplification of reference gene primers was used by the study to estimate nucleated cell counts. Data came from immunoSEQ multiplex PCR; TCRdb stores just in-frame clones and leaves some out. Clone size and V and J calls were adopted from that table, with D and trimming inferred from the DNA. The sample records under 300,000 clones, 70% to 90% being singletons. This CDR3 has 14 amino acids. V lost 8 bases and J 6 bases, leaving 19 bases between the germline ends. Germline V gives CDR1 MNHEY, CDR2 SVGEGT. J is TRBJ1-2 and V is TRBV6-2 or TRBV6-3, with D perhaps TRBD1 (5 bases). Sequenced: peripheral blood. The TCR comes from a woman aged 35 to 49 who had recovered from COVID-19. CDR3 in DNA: TGTGCCAGCCGCCGGGGGGGTTCTCAGGATGGCTACACCTTC. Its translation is CASRRGGSQDGYTF.